These 14 T cell receptor beta chains were all obtained from the same sample, sequenced in a study of shared clonotypes between healthy human individuals. Assay: immunoSEQ multiplex PCR; the TCRdb copy retains only in-frame clones and omits some. The sample consists of some 470,000 clones, around 80% of them appearing once. The specimen was PBMCs. These receptors came from a woman aged 40 to 49 in good health. Some clones in this sample may be carry-over from other donors' samples.

This chain uses TRBV10-3 with TRBJ2-4; maybe TRBD1 (5 bases). Trimming cost V 5 bases and J 3 bases, with 14 bases left between them. Germline lookup yields CDR1 ENHRY and CDR2 SYGVKD. The CDR3 consists of 15 residues. The CDR3 nucleotides read TGTGCCATCAGTCAGGGTGTATTTGACAAAAACATTCAGTACTTC. It encodes CAISQGVFDKNIQYF.

With regard to this clone: A much larger clone differs from this one at a single base, so this may be a read error. The V call is TRBV29-1, the J call TRBJ2-2; the D gene is possibly TRBD2 (6 bases). This CDR3 region has 14 residues. Germline values: CDR1 SQVTM, CDR2 ANQGSEA. This chain's CDR3 is CSGYTGANTEELFF. In DNA form, the CDR3 reads TGCAGCGGATATACGGGAGCGAACACCGAGGAGCTGTTTTTT.

This chain links TRBV5-1 with TRBJ2-1; 13 nucleotides align to TRBD2. Per germline, CDR1 SGHRS and CDR2 YFSETQ. The CDR3 runs to 15 residues. The J segment lost 10 bases and the V segment lost 4 bases, leaving 8 bases of the junction unmatched. The CDR3 DNA reads TGCGCCAGCAGCCCTCGGACTAGCGGGAGTGTGGAGCAGTTCTTC. Its protein product is CASSPRTSGSVEQFF.

V and J are TRBV29-1 and TRBJ2-7; 11 bases are a match to TRBD1. This CDR3 comprises 14 residues. CDR1 SQVTM and CDR2 ANQGSEA come from the germline V gene. The V gene end was trimmed by 1 base and the J gene end by 3 bases; junction bases not matched to a gene: 2. The DNA of the CDR3 is TGCAGCGTTGAAGGGGACAGGGGGATCTACGAGCAGTACTTC. This translates into CSVEGDRGIYEQYF.

The chain couples TRBV28 to TRBJ2-1, with 7 bases lining up with TRBD1. Germline V lookup: CDR1 MDHEN, CDR2 SYDVKM. V was pared by 4 bases and J by 5 bases, with 8 bases of the junction left unmatched. The CDR3 length is 15 residues. The CDR3 is CASSSGQAYHNEQFF. CDR3 sequence (DNA): TGTGCCAGCAGTTCAGGACAGGCATATCACAATGAGCAGTTCTTC.

This chain joins TRBV28 and TRBJ2-7; 8 bases fit TRBD2. The CDR3 has 14 residues. With 7 bases clipped from V and 3 bases from J, the junction kept 8 bases outside the gene matches. Germline-derived CDR1 and CDR2 are MDHEN and SYDVKM. The CDR3 nucleotides read TGTGCCAGCAATGAGCGGGGGAGGGACTACGAGCAGTACTTC. Amino acids: CASNERGRDYEQYF.

The rearrangement uses TRBV7-2 and TRBJ2-3; 11 bases line up with TRBD2. Unmatched junction bases numbered 14, after V lost 3 bases and J lost 3 bases. CDR1 is SGHTA, CDR2 FQGNSA, per germline. This CDR3 contains 19 residues. The CDR3 coding sequence is TGTGCCAGCAGCTTTAATCGGGGTAGCGGGAGGGCCGGGACAGATACGCAGTATTTT. As protein: CASSFNRGSGRAGTDTQYF.

This clone was seen just once. V usage is TRBV5-6 and J usage is TRBJ1-2, with 8 bases fitting TRBD1. The length of the CDR3 is 14 residues. Germline CDR1 and CDR2: SGHDT and YYEEEE. The V and J ends lost 4 bases and 3 bases, in that order; junction bases with no gene match: 5. The CDR3 is CASSLWDRHYGYTF. In nucleotides, the CDR3 is TGTGCCAGCAGCCTTTGGGACAGGCACTATGGCTACACCTTC.

The V gene is TRBV15, the J gene TRBJ2-3; a weak D match, TRBD1 (6 bases). The V gene lost 8 bases and the J gene lost 5 bases, with 23 bases spanning the gap. The CDR3 extends over 16 amino acids. The germline V gene encodes CDR1 LNHNV and CDR2 YYDKDF (reference sequence). In DNA, the CDR3 is TGTGCCACCCGCGGCAAGGGGACAACCAGACTAGATACGCAGTATTTT. This encodes CATRGKGTTRLDTQYF.

V is TRBV11-1 and J is TRBJ2-2; 9 bases match TRBD1. CDR3 length: 15 residues. After removal of 5 bases from V and 5 bases from J, the junction contained 6 bases not matched to a gene. Germline-derived CDR1 and CDR2 are SGHAT and FQDESV (reference sequence). The CDR3 DNA follows: TGTGCCAGCAGCGCCAGGACAGGGGAGACCGGGGAGCTGTTTTTT. Protein sequence: CASSARTGETGELFF.

The gene calls are TRBV7-3 and TRBJ2-6; D uncertain. The V and J ends lost 5 bases and 4 bases respectively, with 12 bases between them. CDR3 length equals 15 residues. Germline V gene lookup returns CDR1 SGHTA and CDR2 FQGTGA. CDR3 protein: CASSRVVAGANVLTF. The CDR3 bases are TGTGCCAGCAGCAGAGTGGTCGCCGGGGCCAACGTCCTGACTTTC.

In DNA, the CDR3 is TGTGCCTGGAGTGGCCGGAGGAGCTCCTACGAGCAGTACTTC. Translation: CAWSGRRSSYEQYF. V is TRBV30 and J is TRBJ2-7; a weak D match, TRBD2 (5 bases). CDR1 and CDR2 (germline): GTSNPN, SVGIG (reference sequence). Trimming pared 1 base from V and 0 bases from J, leaving 10 bases between. The CDR3 length is 14 residues.

The genes are TRBV10-1 and TRBJ2-1; the match to TRBD2 covers 7 bases. Germline V gene sequence: CDR1 WNHNN, CDR2 SYGVQD (reference sequence). Trimming cost V 0 bases and J 7 bases; bases outside gene matches: 3. This CDR3 comprises 14 residues. Written as DNA, the CDR3 is TGCGCCAGCAGTGAGTCTGCCGGGAGGAATGAGCAGTTCTTC. Protein: CASSESAGRNEQFF.

The table lists this clone with many counts. At one end the junction does not follow the germline gene, possibly because of a read error. The chain uses TRBV7-7 and TRBJ2-5; D remains unclear. Germline V gene lookup returns CDR1 SSHAT and CDR2 FNYEAQ (reference sequence). CDR3 length: 14 amino acids. The CDR3 is CASSLSQVRETQYF. The CDR3 nucleotides read TGTGCTAGCAGCTTAAGTCAAGTTCGGGAGACCCAGTACTTC.